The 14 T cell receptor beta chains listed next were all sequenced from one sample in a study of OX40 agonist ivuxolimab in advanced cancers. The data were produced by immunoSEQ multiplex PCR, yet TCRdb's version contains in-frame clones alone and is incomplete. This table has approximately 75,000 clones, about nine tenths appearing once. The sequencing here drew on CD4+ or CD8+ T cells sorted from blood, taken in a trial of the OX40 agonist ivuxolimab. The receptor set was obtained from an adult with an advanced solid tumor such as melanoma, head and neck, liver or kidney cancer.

DNA for the CDR3: TGCGCCAGCAGCCCAGGGACAGGGGATAGCAATCAGCCCCAGCATTTT. Protein sequence: CASSPGTGDSNQPQHF. The chain links TRBV5-1 to TRBJ1-5; 10 bases agree with TRBD1. Unmatched junction bases numbered 4, after V lost 4 bases and J lost 0 bases. Germline assignment: CDR1 SGHRS and CDR2 YFSETQ. There are 16 residues in the CDR3.

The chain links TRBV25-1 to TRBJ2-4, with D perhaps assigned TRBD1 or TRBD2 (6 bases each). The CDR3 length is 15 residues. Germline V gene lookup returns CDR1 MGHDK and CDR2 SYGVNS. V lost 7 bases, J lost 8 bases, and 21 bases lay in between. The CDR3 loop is CASTPNWGARDIQYF. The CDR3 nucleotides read TGTGCCAGCACCCCTAATTGGGGGGCTCGGGACATTCAGTACTTC.

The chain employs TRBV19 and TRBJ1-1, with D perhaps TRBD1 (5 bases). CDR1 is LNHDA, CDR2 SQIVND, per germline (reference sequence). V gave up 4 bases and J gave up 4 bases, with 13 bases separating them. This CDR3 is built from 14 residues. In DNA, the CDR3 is TGTGCCAGTAGTACAACAGGAGTTGGCACTGAAGCTTTCTTT. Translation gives CASSTTGVGTEAFF.

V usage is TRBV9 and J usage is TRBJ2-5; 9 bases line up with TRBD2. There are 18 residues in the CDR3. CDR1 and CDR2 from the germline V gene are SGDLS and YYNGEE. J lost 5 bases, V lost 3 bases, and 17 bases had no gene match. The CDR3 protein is CASSASLGSGRSRETQYF. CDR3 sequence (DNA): TGTGCCAGCAGCGCTAGTCTTGGTAGCGGGAGATCGAGGGAGACCCAGTACTTC.

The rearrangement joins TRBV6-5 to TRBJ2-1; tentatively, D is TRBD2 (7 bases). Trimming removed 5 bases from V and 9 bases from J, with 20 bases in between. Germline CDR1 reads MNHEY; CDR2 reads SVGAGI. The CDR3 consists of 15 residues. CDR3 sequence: CASSGGVGGPGEQFF. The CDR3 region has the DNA TGTGCCAGCAGTGGAGGAGTGGGGGGGCCCGGTGAGCAGTTCTTC.

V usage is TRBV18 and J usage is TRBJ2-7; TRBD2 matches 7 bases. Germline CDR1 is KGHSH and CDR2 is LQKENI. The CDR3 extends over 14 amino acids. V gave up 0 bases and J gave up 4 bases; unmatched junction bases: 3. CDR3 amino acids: CASSPPGLQYEQYF. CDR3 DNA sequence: TGTGCCAGCTCACCACCGGGACTACAATACGAGCAGTACTTC. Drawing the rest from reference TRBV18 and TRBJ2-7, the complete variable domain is NAGVMQNPRHLVRRRGQEARLRCSPMKGHSHVYWYRQLPEEGLKFMVYLQKENIIDESGMPKERFSAEFPKEGPSILRIQQVVRGDSAAYFCASSPPGLQYEQYFGPGTRLTVT.

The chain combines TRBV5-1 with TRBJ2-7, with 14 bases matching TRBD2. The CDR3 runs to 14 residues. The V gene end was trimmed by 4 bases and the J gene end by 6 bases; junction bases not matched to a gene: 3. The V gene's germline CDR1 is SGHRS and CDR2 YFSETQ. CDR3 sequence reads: CASSSGLAGGEQYF. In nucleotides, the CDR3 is TGCGCCAGCAGCAGCGGACTAGCGGGAGGCGAGCAGTACTTC.

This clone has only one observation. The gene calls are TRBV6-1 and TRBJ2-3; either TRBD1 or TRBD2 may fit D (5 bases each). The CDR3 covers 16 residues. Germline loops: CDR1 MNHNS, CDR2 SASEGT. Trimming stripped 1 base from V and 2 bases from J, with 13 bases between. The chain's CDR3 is CASSEGPGRNTDTQYF. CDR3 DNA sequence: TGTGCCAGCAGTGAAGGCCCGGGACGAAACACAGATACGCAGTATTTT.

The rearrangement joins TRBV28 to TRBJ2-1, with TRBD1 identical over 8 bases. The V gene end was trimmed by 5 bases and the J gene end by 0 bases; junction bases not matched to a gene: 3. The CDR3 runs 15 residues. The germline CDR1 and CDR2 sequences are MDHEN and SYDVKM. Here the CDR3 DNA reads TGTGCCAGCAGTCCCGGGACAGGCTCCTACAATGAGCAGTTCTTC. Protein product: CASSPGTGSYNEQFF.

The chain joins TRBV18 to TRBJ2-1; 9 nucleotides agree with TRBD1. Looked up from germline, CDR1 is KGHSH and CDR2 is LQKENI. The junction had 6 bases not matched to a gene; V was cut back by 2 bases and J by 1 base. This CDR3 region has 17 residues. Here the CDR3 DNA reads TGTGCCAGCTCACCAGGGCCGGGACAGGGTTCCTACAATGAGCAGTTCTTC. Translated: CASSPGPGQGSYNEQFF.

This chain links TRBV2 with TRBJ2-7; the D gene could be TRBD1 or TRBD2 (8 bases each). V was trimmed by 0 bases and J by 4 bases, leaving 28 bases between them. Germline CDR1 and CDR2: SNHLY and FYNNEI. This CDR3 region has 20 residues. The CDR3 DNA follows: TGTGCCAGCAGTGAAGCCCAGACAGGGGCGCGAGGGACTAGACGATACGAGCAGTACTTC. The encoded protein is CASSEAQTGARGTRRYEQYF. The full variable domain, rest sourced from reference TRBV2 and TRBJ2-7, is EPEVTQTPSHQVTQMGQEVILRCVPISNHLYFYWYRQILGQKVEFLVSFYNNEISEKSEIFDDQFSVERPDGSNFTLKIRSTKLEDSAMYFCASSEAQTGARGTRRYEQYFGPGTRLTVT.

CDR3 sequence: CASSIRTYTYEQYF. DNA of the CDR3: TGTGCCAGTAGTATACGGACATACACCTACGAGCAGTACTTC. This chain uses TRBV19 with TRBJ2-7; D is perhaps TRBD1 (5 bases). V lost 2 bases and J lost 2, with 10 bases in between. CDR3 length: 14 amino acids. CDR1 LNHDA and CDR2 SQIVND come from the germline V gene (reference sequence).

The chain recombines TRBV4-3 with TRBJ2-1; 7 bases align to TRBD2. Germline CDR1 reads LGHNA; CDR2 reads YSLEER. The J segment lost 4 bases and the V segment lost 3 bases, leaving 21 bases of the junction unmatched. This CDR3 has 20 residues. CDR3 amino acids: CASSQAARGAGGGTYNEQFF. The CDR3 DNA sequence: TGCGCCAGCAGCCAGGCAGCTCGCGGGGCCGGCGGGGGAACATACAATGAGCAGTTCTTC.

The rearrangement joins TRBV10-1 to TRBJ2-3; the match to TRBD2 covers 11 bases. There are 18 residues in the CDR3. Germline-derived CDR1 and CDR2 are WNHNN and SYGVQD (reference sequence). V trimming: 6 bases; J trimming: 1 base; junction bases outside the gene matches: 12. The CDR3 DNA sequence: TGCGCCAGCAGGTTAGCGGGGGGGCCGTCAAAACGCACAGATACGCAGTATTTT. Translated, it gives CASRLAGGPSKRTDTQYF.